The TCR beta chain under discussion was sequenced for a study of T cell responses to AZD1222 COVID-19 vaccine. Here immunoSEQ multiplex PCR was the method, and the copy in TCRdb shows in-frame clones only, minus some. The sample carries roughly 100,000 clones, less than 95% recorded once. General study results and limits: Spike-specific TCR repertoires showed rising breadth and depth after two AZD1222 doses.

About this clone itself: What it binds is unknown.

V gave up 7 bases and J gave up 3 bases, with 9 bases separating them. The CDR3 runs to 13 residues. V usage is TRBV12-3 or TRBV12-4 and J usage is TRBJ2-2; no reliable D call. This sequence originates from an adult who received the AZD1222 COVID-19 vaccine. The sample was peripheral blood, taken 28 days after the second AZD1222 dose. CDR3 nucleotides: TGTGCCAGCACCATGCTCTACACCGGGGAGCTGTTTTTT. Its translation is CASTMLYTGELFF.